The 12 T cell receptor beta chains in this list originate from one sample, sequenced in a study of shared clonotypes between healthy human individuals. Using immunoSEQ multiplex PCR, the repertoire was profiled, and TCRdb retains in-frame clones only, with some absent. Of around 2,000,000 clones listed, about 95% are singletons. Only CD45RO-negative cells positively selected for CCR7 counted as naive CD8 cells, so terminally differentiated effector memory CD45RA+ cells were excluded. Sequenced: naive CD8+ T cells sorted from blood. The receptors shown here come from a man aged 18 to 30 in good health.

The V call is TRBV9, the J call TRBJ2-1; 7 nucleotides line up with TRBD2. V lost 3 bases to trimming and J lost 4 bases; unmatched junction nucleotides: 10. This CDR3 is built from 16 residues. CDR1 is SGDLS and CDR2 is YYNGEE in the germline V gene. The CDR3 DNA reads as TGTGCCAGCAGCGAGCCTCTCGCGGGAGCGTACAATGAGCAGTTCTTC. It codes for CASSEPLAGAYNEQFF.

This clone was recorded only once. The chain carries TRBV27 and TRBJ2-7; D ambiguous. The CDR3 has 16 amino acids. Germline V gives CDR1 MNHEY, CDR2 SMNVEV (reference sequence). V dropped 6 bases and J dropped 5 bases, with 23 bases sitting between them. In DNA, the CDR3 is TGTGCCAGCAGCCCGACCCCGACCCCCCGAATGGACGAGCAGTACTTC. Residues: CASSPTPTPRMDEQYF.

This clone showed up just once. The chain is built from TRBV29-1 and TRBJ1-1, with D possibly matching TRBD1 (6 bases). CDR1 and CDR2 (germline): SQVTM, ANQGSEA. The CDR3 totals 13 residues. V was cut by 1 base and J by 6 bases, with 12 bases left in between. The CDR3 is CSVEGTGSPEAFF. The CDR3 nucleotides read TGCAGCGTTGAAGGTACAGGGTCCCCTGAAGCTTTCTTT.

V and J are TRBV9 and TRBJ2-3, with D possibly TRBD2 on 6 matching bases. The CDR3 covers 16 residues. Between the trimmed V and J ends, which lost 4 bases and 0 bases, there was a span of 15 bases. Per germline, CDR1 SGDLS and CDR2 YYNGEE. The CDR3 region is CASSLTIGGSTDTQYF. In nucleotides, the CDR3 is TGTGCCAGCAGCCTGACTATCGGGGGAAGCACAGATACGCAGTATTTT.

V gene TRBV9 combines with J gene TRBJ2-3; D remains ambiguous. In germline, CDR1 is SGDLS, CDR2 YYNGEE. This CDR3 is 15 amino acids long. V shed 6 bases and J shed 0 bases, with 14 bases lying between them. CDR3 DNA sequence: TGTGCCAGCAACCGTGGGTCGGGTAGCACAGATACGCAGTATTTT. Protein: CASNRGSGSTDTQYF.

J is TRBJ2-1 and V is TRBV29-1, with D possibly being TRBD2 (6 bases). Germline-derived CDR1 and CDR2 are SQVTM and ANQGSEA. The CDR3 runs 15 residues. The ends were cut back, 0 bases at V and 4 bases at J, with 13 bases in the middle. The CDR3 region is CSVEDVWGTYNEQFF. The DNA for the CDR3 is TGCAGCGTTGAAGACGTATGGGGGACTTACAATGAGCAGTTCTTC.

This chain links TRBV18 with TRBJ2-3; D is possibly TRBD2 (5 bases). The V and J ends lost 4 bases and 6 bases respectively, with 14 bases between them. There are 14 residues in the CDR3. Germline V gene sequence: CDR1 KGHSH, CDR2 LQKENI. CDR3 DNA sequence: TGTGCCAGCTCACTTACGGAGGCTGGGGATACGCAGTATTTT. It codes for CASSLTEAGDTQYF.

The chain uses TRBV7-9 and TRBJ2-3, with TRBD2 identical over 7 bases. The ends lost 5 bases at V and 1 base at J; junction bases unmatched: 15. The length of the CDR3 is 18 residues. Germline V gene lookup returns CDR1 SEHNR and CDR2 FQNEAQ (reference sequence). CDR3 nucleotides: TGTGCCAGCAGCCCACCCCTCCCTAGCGGAAAAGGCACAGATACGCAGTATTTT. Translating gives CASSPPLPSGKGTDTQYF. The complete variable domain, with remaining parts taken from reference TRBV7-9 and TRBJ2-3, reads DTGVSQNPRHKITKRGQNVTFRCDPISEHNRLYWYRQTLGQGPEFLTYFQNEAQLEKSRLLSDRFSAERPKGSFSTLEIQRTEQGDSAMYLCASSPPLPSGKGTDTQYFGPGTRLTVL.

This clone was seen once. The V call is TRBV28, the J call TRBJ2-7, with 8 bases fitting TRBD2. V shed 6 bases, J shed 3 bases, and the junction held 7 bases outside the gene matches. The CDR3 covers 14 residues. Germline V lookup: CDR1 MDHEN, CDR2 SYDVKM. The CDR3 sequence: CASRNIGGDYEQYF. In nucleotides, the CDR3 is TGTGCCAGCAGAAATATCGGGGGGGACTACGAGCAGTACTTC.

This clone has only one observation. V usage is TRBV28 and J usage is TRBJ1-4, with D hard to call. V gave up 6 bases and J gave up 8 bases, with 16 bases separating them. CDR1 MDHEN and CDR2 SYDVKM come from the germline V gene. The CDR3 length is 14 residues. The CDR3 DNA sequence: TGTGCCAGCAGAACAGATCAACTAATAGAAAAACTGTTTTTT. It yields the protein CASRTDQLIEKLFF.

Details on this clone: The sample carries other DNA sequences with the same CDR3. The CDR3 bases are TGTGCCAGCAGCTTAGTCTCTTACAATGAGCAGTTCTTC. It is translated as CASSLVSYNEQFF. The chain recombines TRBV7-9 with TRBJ2-1; D gene unclear. The CDR3 totals 13 residues. Deletions cut 1 base from V and 4 bases from J, with 5 bases between. Germline assignment: CDR1 SEHNR and CDR2 FQNEAQ (reference sequence). The full variable domain, in which reference TRBV7-9 and TRBJ2-1 provide the parts outside the CDR3, is DTGVSQNPRHKITKRGQNVTFRCDPISEHNRLYWYRQTLGQGPEFLTYFQNEAQLEKSRLLSDRFSAERPKGSFSTLEIQRTEQGDSAMYLCASSLVSYNEQFFGPGTRLTVL.

This chain joins TRBV28 and TRBJ2-7, with TRBD2 matching 8 bases. CDR3 length: 15 amino acids. V trimming: 7 bases; J trimming: 0 bases; junction bases outside the gene matches: 8. Germline CDR1 MDHEN, CDR2 SYDVKM. The CDR3 sequence is CASTLDGGGSYEQYF. The CDR3 DNA reads as TGTGCCAGCACCCTCGACGGGGGGGGCTCCTACGAGCAGTACTTC.